Listed below are T cell receptor beta chains from one sample, sequenced in a study of a mutant IDH1 vaccine in newly diagnosed glioma. No antigen is known for these receptors. Repertoires were generated with immunoSEQ multiplex PCR, while TCRdb's copy carries only in-frame clones and drops some. The data contain around 100,000 clones, about 90% of them seen just once; the ten biggest clones take up around 0.61%. Sequenced material: PBMCs, taken from a glioma patient whose treatment included an IDH1 peptide vaccine. Receptors originate from a woman between 50 and 59 years old with glioma. The CDR3 runs from the conserved cysteine through the conserved F or W. The D gene is left open where the match is weak. Expanded clones are given a class, and other clones once, few, many or no size at all.

clone_size	v_call	j_call	d_call	cdr3_nt	cdr3_aa
.	TRBV2	TRBJ2-2	TRBD2	TGTGCCAGCAAGGGGGGTAGCGGGAGGGCCCACACCGGGGAGCTGTTTTTT	CASKGGSGRAHTGELFF
.	TRBV4-1	TRBJ2-7	.	TGCGCCAGCAGCCAGGGGCCAAGGGGTCGCGGCGAGCAGTACTTC	CASSQGPRGRGEQYF
.	TRBV18	TRBJ2-3	.	TGTGCCAGCTCACGAACCGGGACCCTACCTAATACGCAGTATTTT	CASSRTGTLPNTQYF
.	TRBV29-1	TRBJ2-7	TRBD2	TGCAGCGGCGGACTAGCGGGAGGAAAGGAGCAGTACTTC	CSGGLAGGKEQYF
.	TRBV25-1	TRBJ2-1	TRBD1	TGTGCCAGCAGTGCAGGGGGAAAACAGTTCTTC	CASSAGGKQFF
.	TRBV6-5	TRBJ1-1	.	TGTGCCAGCAGTTACACCGGATTGAACACTGAAGCTTTCTTT	CASSYTGLNTEAFF
.	TRBV4-2	TRBJ2-7	.	TGTGCCAGCAGCCAAGCCGAGAGGGGACTTGGCGGCGAGCAGTACTTC	CASSQAERGLGGEQYF
.	TRBV11-2	TRBJ2-1	.	TGTGCCAGCAGCTTAGGCCCTTTGCTAGCGCGCTCCTACAATGAGCAGTTCTTC	CASSLGPLLARSYNEQFF
.	TRBV11-2	TRBJ2-3	TRBD2	TGTGCCAGCAGCTTCGGTCGAAGGGGACTATTAACAGATACGCAGTATTTT	CASSFGRRGLLTDTQYF
.	TRBV2	TRBJ2-1	.	TGTGCCACCACTTGGGGTCCTGGGACTGATGAGCAGTTCTTC	CATTWGPGTDEQFF
.	TRBV5-4	TRBJ2-3	.	TGTGCCAGCAGCTTCGACAACTCCGGCACAGATACGCAGTATTTT	CASSFDNSGTDTQYF
.	TRBV7-9	TRBJ2-5	.	TGTGCCAGCAGCTTAGGGGAGAGGGCCCAGTACTTC	CASSLGERAQYF
.	TRBV6-6	TRBJ1-1	.	TGTGCCAGCAGTTCCCCTGGGGAGAACACTGAAGCTTTCTTT	CASSSPGENTEAFF
.	TRBV6-6	TRBJ1-1	.	TGTGCCCAGCAGGGGACTGAAGCTTTCTTT	CAQQGTEAFF
once	TRBV28	TRBJ2-1	.	TGTGCCAGCAATAGCGTAGCGGTTAGCTCCTACAATGAGCAGTTCTTC	CASNSVAVSSYNEQFF
.	TRBV5-1	TRBJ2-7	.	TGCGCCAGCAGCGGACCTACAGGGTACGAGCAGTACTTC	CASSGPTGYEQYF
.	TRBV10-1	TRBJ1-1	.	TGCGCCAGCAGTGAGTCGGGGGATTCCACTGAAGCTTTCTTT	CASSESGDSTEAFF
.	TRBV30	TRBJ1-1	TRBD1	TGTGCCTGGAGTGGCCAGGGGGCGCTGATTGAAGCTTTCTTT	CAWSGQGALIEAFF
.	TRBV18	TRBJ1-3	.	TGTGCCAGCTCACCACTTGAGGGTTCGGGAAACACCATATATTTT	CASSPLEGSGNTIYF
.	TRBV28	TRBJ2-7	.	TGTGCCAGCAGATCCGGGACCTACGAGCAGTACTTC	CASRSGTYEQYF
.	TRBV5-1	TRBJ2-1	TRBD2	TGCGCCAGCAGCTTGGAGGGACTAGCATCGTATGAGCAGTTCTTC	CASSLEGLASYEQFF
.	TRBV5-1	TRBJ2-4	.	TGCGCCAGCAGCTTGTATCGGGGTGCCAAAAACATTCAGTACTTC	CASSLYRGAKNIQYF
.	TRBV21-1	TRBJ1-2	.	TGTGCCAGCAGCAAAGCCCAGGGGGCATACTATGGCTACACCTTC	CASSKAQGAYYGYTF
.	TRBV9	TRBJ1-2	.	TGTGCCAGCAGCGTAAGTTCGCCCGGACAGCCCACTAACTATGGCTACACCTTC	CASSVSSPGQPTNYGYTF
.	TRBV12-5	TRBJ1-2	TRBD1	TGTGCTAGTGGTTTGGTCCGGGACAGGGGTTTCCCCGGTTATGGCTACACCTTC	CASGLVRDRGFPGYGYTF
.	TRBV6-5	TRBJ1-2	.	TGTGCCAGCAGTCCAACCAGGGATGGCTACACCTTC	CASSPTRDGYTF
.	TRBV7-3	TRBJ2-1	TRBD2	TGTGCCAGCGGACTAGCGCTCTACAATGAGCAGTTCTTC	CASGLALYNEQFF
.	TRBV21-1	TRBJ2-3	.	TGTGCCAGCAGCGGGACCTGGGAGGTAGATACGCAGTATTTT	CASSGTWEVDTQYF
once	TRBV15	TRBJ1-1	.	TGTGCCACCAGCAGAGTAGGCGACGGTTTGGCTTTCTTT	CATSRVGDGLAFF
.	TRBV9	TRBJ2-1	.	TGTGCCAGCAGCGTCTCCTACAATGAGCAGTTCTTC	CASSVSYNEQFF
.	TRBV6-5	TRBJ2-1	.	TGTGCCAGCAGTTACTCGGGCATTCGAGGCAATGAGCAGTTCTTC	CASSYSGIRGNEQFF
few	TRBV9	TRBJ1-1	.	TGTGCCAGCAGCGTAATGGGGAACACTGAAGCTTTCTTT	CASSVMGNTEAFF
.	TRBV29-1	TRBJ2-1	TRBD2	TGCAGCGTTGAACCACCCCCCCTAGCGGTCTCCTACAATGAGCAGTTCTTC	CSVEPPPLAVSYNEQFF
once	TRBV28	TRBJ1-5	.	TGTGCCGGGGCAGACGCGAGCAATCAGCCCCAGCATTTT	CAGADASNQPQHF
.	TRBV7-9	TRBJ2-7	.	TGTGCCAGCAGCACTACGGGGTACGAGCAGTACTTC	CASSTTGYEQYF
.	TRBV6-6	TRBJ2-7	.	TGTGCCAGCAGGGGGGGACAGAACTACGAGCAGTACTTC	CASRGGQNYEQYF
once	TRBV6-4	TRBJ2-2	.	TGTGCCAGCCAAGCGGAGGCGAACACCGGGGAGCTGTTTTTT	CASQAEANTGELFF
.	TRBV7-9	TRBJ1-3	.	TGTGCCAGCAGCTTATCCGACGGGTCTGGAAACACCATATATTTT	CASSLSDGSGNTIYF
.	TRBV19	TRBJ2-3	TRBD2	TGTGCCAGTAGTCACCTTCTAGCGGGAGTAGATACGCAGTATTTT	CASSHLLAGVDTQYF
.	TRBV19	TRBJ1-5	.	TGTGCCAGTAGTATAAGGTGGGACCTTCAGCCCCAGCATTTT	CASSIRWDLQPQHF
.	TRBV11-2	TRBJ2-7	.	TGTGCCAGCAGGCATGGGGACTGGGGGCCTCAAGAGCAGTACTTC	CASRHGDWGPQEQYF
.	TRBV10-3	TRBJ2-1	.	TGTGCCATCAGTGAGTCGGACTACTCCTACAATGAGCAGTTCTTC	CAISESDYSYNEQFF
.	TRBV5-1	TRBJ2-2	.	TGCGCCAGCAGCTTGGTGGCGGGGAACACCGGGGAGCTGTTTTTT	CASSLVAGNTGELFF